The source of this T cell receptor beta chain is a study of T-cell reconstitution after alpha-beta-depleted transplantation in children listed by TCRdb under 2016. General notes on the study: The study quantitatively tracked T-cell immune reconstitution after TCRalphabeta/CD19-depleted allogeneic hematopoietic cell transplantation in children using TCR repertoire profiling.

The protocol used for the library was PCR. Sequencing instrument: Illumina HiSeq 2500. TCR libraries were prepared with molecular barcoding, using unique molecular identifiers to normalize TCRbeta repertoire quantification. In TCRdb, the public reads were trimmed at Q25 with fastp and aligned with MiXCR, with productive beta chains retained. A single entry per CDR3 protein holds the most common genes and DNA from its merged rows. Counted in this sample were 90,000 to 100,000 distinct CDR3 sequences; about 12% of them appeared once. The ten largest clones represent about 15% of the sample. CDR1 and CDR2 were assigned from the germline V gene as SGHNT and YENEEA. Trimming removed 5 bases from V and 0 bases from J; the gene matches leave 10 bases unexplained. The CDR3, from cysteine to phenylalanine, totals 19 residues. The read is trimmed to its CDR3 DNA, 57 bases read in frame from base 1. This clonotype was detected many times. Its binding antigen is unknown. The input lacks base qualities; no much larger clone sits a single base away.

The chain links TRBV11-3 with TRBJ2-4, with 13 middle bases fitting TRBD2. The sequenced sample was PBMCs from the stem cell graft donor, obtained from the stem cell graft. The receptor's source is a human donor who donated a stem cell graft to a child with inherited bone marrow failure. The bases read TGTGCCAGCAGCCAAGCAGGGACTAGCGGGGTGTTAGCCAAAAACATTCAGTACTTC. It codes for CASSQAGTSGVLAKNIQYF.